What follows is one TCR beta chain and its context. As yet, its antigen is unknown. Amplification yielded TCR beta CDR3 regions, with RNA transcripts as the source. The study used the HTBI primer set for a first-round RT-PCR of the TCR CDR3. Via MiXCR, TCRdb re-called the multiplex PCR reads, giving one row per CDR3 protein. The sample includes approximately 630,000 distinct CDR3 sequences, under 20% of them seen just once. The CDR3 runs to 16 residues. Germline CDR1 SGHRS, CDR2 YFSETQ. V lost 2 bases, J lost 2 bases, and 16 bases lay in between. The source of the sample is a study of T cells in Graves' hyperthyroidism and ophthalmopathy. Study-wide results and caveats: Blood also held most thyroid clonotypes expanded beyond 0.001.

The clonotype comes from a woman younger than 45 with Graves' hyperthyroidism. The chain combines TRBV5-1 with TRBJ2-5, with D tentatively TRBD2 (5 bases). Sequencing input: blood. This CDR3 reads CASSFIASGGQETQYF. DNA for the CDR3: TGCGCCAGCAGCTTTATAGCCAGCGGAGGTCAAGAGACCCAGTACTTC.